These 3 T cell receptor beta chains originate from one sample sequenced in a study of somatic mutations in cytotoxic T cells in rheumatoid arthritis. The repertoire was sequenced with immunoSEQ multiplex PCR; TCRdb's copy has only in-frame clones and lacks some. The sample carries 15,000 to 20,000 clones, over 65% recorded once. Sample: CD8+ T cells sorted from blood. The receptor source for this set is a man aged 55 to 70 in good health.

The chain links TRBV7-6 to TRBJ2-5; the match to TRBD2 covers 8 bases. The CDR3 contains 16 residues. Trimming took 3 bases from V and 4 from J; bases not matched to a gene: 10. Germline values: CDR1 SGHVS, CDR2 FNYEAQ. The CDR3 DNA reads TGTGCCAGCAGCTTCTTGAGCGGGAGTATTAGAGAGACCCAGTACTTC. It yields the protein CASSFLSGSIRETQYF.

The rearrangement joins TRBV7-9 to TRBJ2-1; unclear D gene. The CDR3 loop spans 11 amino acids. Trimming removed 5 bases from V and 6 bases from J, with 5 bases in between. Germline CDR1 and CDR2: SEHNR and FQNEAQ (reference sequence). CDR3 in DNA: TGTGCCAGCAGCGAGATCAATGAGCAGTTCTTC. Its protein is CASSEINEQFF.

A few counts support this clone. V is TRBV9 and J is TRBJ2-7, with D maybe TRBD1 (5 bases). Per germline, CDR1 SGDLS and CDR2 YYNGEE. V was shortened by 0 bases and J by 0 bases, with 10 bases between the two germline ends. This CDR3 contains 15 residues. DNA of the CDR3: TGTGCCAGCAGCGTAGCTCCAGGGATCTCCTACGAGCAGTACTTC. Translation gives CASSVAPGISYEQYF. The full variable domain, completed using reference TRBV9 and TRBJ2-7, is DSGVTQTPKHLITATGQRVTLRCSPRSGDLSVYWYQQSLDQGLQFLIQYYNGEERAKGNILERFSAQQFPDLHSELNLSSLELGDSALYFCASSVAPGISYEQYFGPGTRLTVT.